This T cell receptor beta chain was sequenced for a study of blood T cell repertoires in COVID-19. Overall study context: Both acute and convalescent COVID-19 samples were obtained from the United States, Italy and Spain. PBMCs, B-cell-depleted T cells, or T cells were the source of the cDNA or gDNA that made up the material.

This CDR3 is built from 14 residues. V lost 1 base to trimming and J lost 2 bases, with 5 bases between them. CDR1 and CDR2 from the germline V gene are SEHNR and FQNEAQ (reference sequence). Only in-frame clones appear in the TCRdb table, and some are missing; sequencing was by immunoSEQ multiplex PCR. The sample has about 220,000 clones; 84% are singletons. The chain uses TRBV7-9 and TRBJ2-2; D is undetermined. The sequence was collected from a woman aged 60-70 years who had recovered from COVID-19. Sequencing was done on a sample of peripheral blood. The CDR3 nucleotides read TGTGCCAGCAGCTTAGTCACAAACACCGGGGAGCTGTTTTTT. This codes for CASSLVTNTGELFF.